Below are 30 T cell receptor beta chains sequenced from a single sample in a study of T-cell reconstitution after alpha-beta-depleted transplantation in children. During its preparation, the TCRbeta library received unique molecular identifiers. TCRdb independently ran MiXCR on the PCR reads; one entry per CDR3 protein. Altogether 300,000 to 400,000 distinct CDR3 sequences are present, around 15% being singletons, with the ten largest covering about 41%. The sample in question was PBMCs, mostly from graft donor cells, obtained 360 days after TCRalphabeta/CD19-depleted stem cell transplant. These receptors were obtained from a male patient aged 2-15 years who had a stem cell transplant for acute lymphoblastic leukemia, so the T cells may come from the graft donor.

This clonotype showed up many times. This rearrangement joins TRBV30 to TRBJ2-7; 9 bases are shared with TRBD1. CDR1 is GTSNPN and CDR2 is SVGIG in the germline V gene (reference sequence). Germline trimming cut 0 bases from V and 3 bases from J; bases unmatched to any gene: 3. This CDR3 spans 14 amino acids. For the CDR3, the DNA is TGTGCCTGGAGTGTGGGACAGGGAAACTACGAGCAGTACTTC. This codes for CAWSVGQGNYEQYF.

There are a few counts of this clonotype. V and J are TRBV24-1 and TRBJ2-1; D unclear. Per the germline V gene, CDR1 is KGHDR and CDR2 is SFDVKD. V was pared by 1 base and J by 9 bases, with 12 bases between. This CDR3 is built from 14 residues. The CDR3 reads CATSDFVGGGEQFF. Here the CDR3 DNA reads TGTGCCACCAGTGATTTCGTCGGCGGTGGTGAGCAGTTCTTC.

The chain is built from TRBV4-2 and TRBJ2-7, with 7 bases aligning to TRBD1. CDR3 length: 16 residues. Trimming removed 2 bases from V and 3 bases from J; junction bases left unmatched: 10. Germline CDR1 is LGHNA and CDR2 is YNFKEQ. CDR3 in amino acids: CASSQSPGQMLYEQYF. In DNA form, the CDR3 reads TGTGCCAGCAGCCAATCCCCGGGACAGATGCTCTACGAGCAGTACTTC.

This clonotype was counted a few times. V usage is TRBV6-2 or TRBV6-3 and J usage is TRBJ1-2; TRBD1 matches at 7 bases. CDR1 is MNHEY, CDR2 SVGEGT, per germline. This CDR3 contains 18 residues. V was pared by 2 bases and J by 4 bases, with 16 bases of the junction left unmatched. The CDR3 loop is CASSYRRTGLTSLYGYTF. The CDR3 coding sequence is TGTGCCAGCAGTTACAGGAGGACAGGCTTGACATCCCTCTATGGCTACACCTTC.

The rearrangement links TRBV4-3 to TRBJ1-2; D is perhaps TRBD1 (5 bases). Germline V CDR1 and CDR2: LGHNA, YSLEER. The CDR3 is made up of 14 amino acids. V lost 1 base and J lost 8, with 14 bases in between. The chain's CDR3 is CASSQAEPGFGYTF. The CDR3 DNA reads as TGCGCCAGCAGCCAAGCAGAACCAGGGTTCGGCTACACCTTC.

The CDR3 DNA sequence: TGCAGCGCGTTAGCGGGAGGTGCCTACGAGCAGTACTTC. This sequence encodes CSALAGGAYEQYF. The gene calls are TRBV29-1 and TRBJ2-7; TRBD2 agrees at 10 bases. The CDR3 loop spans 13 amino acids. V gave up 7 bases and J gave up 2 bases; unmatched junction bases: 5. Germline V gene data show CDR1 as SQVTM and CDR2 as ANQGSEA.

Notes on this clonotype: At one end the junction does not follow the germline gene, possibly because of a read error. The gene calls are TRBV20-1 and TRBJ2-1; the D gene is possibly TRBD2 (5 bases). Germline V gene lookup returns CDR1 DFQATT and CDR2 SNEGSKA (reference sequence). The CDR3 contains 14 residues. The CDR3 here is CSARVLGRYNEQFF. As DNA, the CDR3 is TGCAGTGCCAGAGTACTAGGCAGGTACAATGAGCAGTTCTTC.

This chain joins TRBV19 and TRBJ2-5; 10 nucleotides match TRBD1. V shed 4 bases, J shed 3 bases, and the junction held 2 bases outside the gene matches. CDR3 length: 14 residues. The germline V gene has CDR1 LNHDA and CDR2 SQIVND (reference sequence). The CDR3 nucleotides read TGTGCCAGTAGTAGTGGGACAGGGGAAGAGACCCAGTACTTC. The encoded protein is CASSSGTGEETQYF.

This clonotype was counted once. A much larger clone differs from this one at a single base, so this may be a read error. This sequence joins TRBV7-9 and TRBJ2-1, with a tentative D call TRBD1 (5 bases). The CDR3 spans 16 residues. From germline, CDR1 is SEHNR and CDR2 FQNEAQ (reference sequence). The DNA for the CDR3 is TGTGCCAGCGGCTTCCAGGGTAGTAGCTCCTACAATGAGCAGTTCTTC. It is translated as CASGFQGSSSYNEQFF.

This clonotype has only a few counts. The chain carries TRBV5-1 and TRBJ2-7; D perhaps matches TRBD1 (5 bases). CDR3 length equals 14 residues. Germline V CDR1 and CDR2: SGHRS, YFSETQ. Trimming took off 0 bases at V and 2 bases at J, with 9 bases between the two ends. The CDR3 sequence: CASSLGQTPYEQYF. The CDR3 DNA reads as TGCGCCAGCAGCTTGGGACAGACCCCCTACGAGCAGTACTTC.

This clonotype was detected a few times. The chain couples TRBV29-1 to TRBJ2-1; 11 bases fit TRBD1. Germline loops: CDR1 SQVTM, CDR2 ANQGSEA. V was pared by 5 bases and J by 9 bases, with 3 bases of the junction left unmatched. CDR3 size: 12 residues. The CDR3 nucleotides are TGCAGCGTTTCCGGGACAGGGGGTGAGCAGTTCTTC. It specifies CSVSGTGGEQFF.

The V and J genes are TRBV24-1 and TRBJ2-3, with 9 bases identical to TRBD2. V was clipped by 3 bases and J by 2 bases; unmatched bases: 2. Germline V gene lookup returns CDR1 KGHDR and CDR2 SFDVKD. This CDR3 contains 15 residues. As DNA, the CDR3 is TGTGCCACCAGTGATGGCGGGAGGGCCACAGATACGCAGTATTTT. Translated, it gives CATSDGGRATDTQYF.

This clonotype was detected ten times or more. The chain recombines TRBV28 with TRBJ2-1; no clear D. The germline V gene encodes CDR1 MDHEN and CDR2 SYDVKM. Deletions cut 2 bases from V and 0 bases from J, with 2 bases between. This CDR3 has 13 residues. In nucleotides, the CDR3 is TGTGCCAGCAGTTTAAACTCCTACAATGAGCAGTTCTTC. This gives the protein CASSLNSYNEQFF.

The genes are TRBV11-2 and TRBJ2-1; D is ambiguous. Deletions cut 6 bases from V and 9 bases from J, with 9 bases between. The CDR3 loop spans 11 amino acids. Germline V gene sequence: CDR1 SGHAT, CDR2 FQNNGV. CDR3 sequence reads: CASSLDFEQFF. CDR3 coding DNA: TGTGCCAGCAGTCTAGACTTTGAGCAGTTCTTC.

The chain recombines TRBV2 with TRBJ2-3; D ambiguous. CDR1 and CDR2 from the germline V gene are SNHLY and FYNNEI. The CDR3 extends over 14 amino acids. Trimming shortened V by 6 bases and J by 0 bases, and 10 bases separated the two germline ends. This CDR3 reads CASRTSPSTDTQYF. The CDR3 DNA reads as TGTGCCAGCAGGACGTCCCCTAGCACAGATACGCAGTATTTT. Full variable domain (outside the CDR3, taken from reference TRBV2 and TRBJ2-3): EPEVTQTPSHQVTQMGQEVILRCVPISNHLYFYWYRQILGQKVEFLVSFYNNEISEKSEIFDDQFSVERPDGSNFTLKIRSTKLEDSAMYFCASRTSPSTDTQYFGPGTRLTVL.

This clonotype was seen a handful of times. The chain couples TRBV5-1 to TRBJ2-7; D is unresolved. V was pared by 4 bases and J by 6 bases, with 11 bases between. CDR3 length equals 12 residues. CDR1 is SGHRS, CDR2 YFSETQ, per germline. The CDR3 protein is CASSITTGEQYF. The CDR3 DNA reads TGCGCCAGCAGCATTACTACGGGCGAGCAGTACTTC.

The chain is built from TRBV28 and TRBJ2-7; 8 bases agree with TRBD1. Germline trimming cut 3 bases from V and 3 bases from J; bases unmatched to any gene: 10. CDR3 size: 16 residues. CDR1 is MDHEN, CDR2 SYDVKM, per germline. CDR3: CASSLGQGAIYYEQYF. The CDR3 DNA reads TGTGCCAGCAGTTTGGGGCAGGGGGCGATTTACTACGAGCAGTACTTC.

This clonotype was seen only a few times. The rearrangement joins TRBV20-1 to TRBJ1-5; D call uncertain. Germline CDR1 DFQATT, CDR2 SNEGSKA (reference sequence). V shed 2 bases and J shed 4 bases, with 9 bases lying between them. This CDR3 is built from 13 residues. The CDR3 DNA reads as TGCAGTGCTAGAAGGAGTCATAATCAGCCCCAGCATTTT. It yields the protein CSARRSHNQPQHF.

In this sample, this clonotype turned up many times. The V and J genes are TRBV4-1 and TRBJ1-6; D uncertain. The CDR3 totals 13 residues. V lost 1 base, J lost 7 bases, and 5 bases lay in between. Germline V lookup: CDR1 MGHRA, CDR2 YSYEKL. Here the CDR3 reads CASSQVENSPLHF. Here the CDR3 DNA reads TGCGCCAGCAGCCAAGTGGAGAATTCACCCCTCCACTTT.

This clonotype was found a few times. This chain joins TRBV5-1 and TRBJ2-5; perhaps TRBD2 as D (6 bases). Trimming took 0 bases from V and 0 from J, leaving 6 bases between them. This CDR3 region has 14 residues. CDR1 SGHRS and CDR2 YFSETQ come from the germline V gene. CDR3 region: CASSLVADQETQYF. CDR3 nucleotide sequence: TGCGCCAGCAGCTTGGTAGCGGACCAAGAGACCCAGTACTTC.

This clonotype occurred a few times. The rearrangement joins TRBV28 to TRBJ2-5; a possible D gene is TRBD1 (6 bases). CDR1 is MDHEN, CDR2 SYDVKM, per germline. The CDR3 covers 13 residues. Trimming shortened V by 4 bases and J by 2 bases, and 8 bases separated the two germline ends. CDR3 in amino acids: CASSWDTQETQYF. The CDR3 region has the DNA TGTGCCAGCAGTTGGGACACTCAAGAGACCCAGTACTTC.

V usage is TRBV12-3 or TRBV12-4 and J usage is TRBJ2-5; possibly TRBD2 for D (6 bases). This CDR3 contains 15 residues. Trimming removed 6 bases from V and 4 bases from J, with 18 bases in between. CDR3 coding DNA: TGTGCCAGCAGCGACGGGACCGGGGGAGTAGAGACCCAGTACTTC. Translating gives CASSDGTGGVETQYF.

This clonotype was found a few times. CDR3 bases: TGCAGTGCTAGAGGATTAGAGACCCAGTACTTC. Its protein is CSARGLETQYF. V gene TRBV20-1 combines with J gene TRBJ2-5; D uncertain. Looked up from germline, CDR1 is DFQATT and CDR2 is SNEGSKA (reference sequence). The length of the CDR3 is 11 residues. V gave up 1 base and J gave up 4 bases, with 4 bases separating them.

This sequence joins TRBV7-2 and TRBJ2-1; TRBD1 aligns across 9 bases. The V segment lost 3 bases and the J segment 4 bases; nucleotides outside the gene matches: 10. Germline V lookup: CDR1 SGHTA, CDR2 FQGNSA. This CDR3 is 17 amino acids long. Here the CDR3 DNA reads TGTGCCAGCAGCTTCCCTCTAGGACAGGGGAAATACAATGAGCAGTTCTTC. The encoded protein is CASSFPLGQGKYNEQFF. Full variable domain (rest looked up from reference TRBV7-2 and TRBJ2-1): GAGVSQSPSNKVTEKGKDVELRCDPISGHTALYWYRQSLGQGLEFLIYFQGNSAPDKSGLPSDRFSAERTGGSVSTLTIQRTQQEDSAVYLCASSFPLGQGKYNEQFFGPGTRLTVL.

Many counts were recorded for this clonotype. V is TRBV4-2 and J is TRBJ2-1; the D is unclear. Germline V gene lookup returns CDR1 LGHNA and CDR2 YNFKEQ. V was pared by 0 bases and J by 0 bases, with 6 bases between. The CDR3 sequence is 15 residues long. CDR3 in DNA: TGTGCCAGCAGCCAAGAATCAGGCTCCTACAATGAGCAGTTCTTC. It translates to CASSQESGSYNEQFF.

The chain is built from TRBV5-1 and TRBJ2-5; D unclear. Deletions cut 0 bases from V and 2 bases from J, with 14 bases between. Per germline, CDR1 SGHRS and CDR2 YFSETQ. The CDR3 is made up of 16 amino acids. CDR3 sequence reads: CASSLGARLGQETQYF. CDR3 sequence (DNA): TGCGCCAGCAGCTTGGGGGCCCGTCTGGGGCAAGAGACCCAGTACTTC.

This chain joins TRBV10-3 and TRBJ2-6, with D uncertain. This CDR3 has 14 residues. Trimming left V 2 bases short and J 4 bases short, with 6 bases between. Per the germline V gene, CDR1 is ENHRY and CDR2 is SYGVKD. The CDR3 DNA follows: TGTGCCATCAGTGAGCCCGAAGGGGCCAACGTCCTGACTTTC. Amino acid sequence: CAISEPEGANVLTF.

This clonotype came up a few times. The chain employs TRBV20-1 and TRBJ2-7; D remains unclear. This CDR3 has 11 amino acids. Germline CDR1 is DFQATT and CDR2 is SNEGSKA (reference sequence). The germline V and J ends were trimmed by 0 bases and 6 bases, with 6 bases remaining between them. CDR3 residues: CSARDLSEQYF. Here the CDR3 DNA reads TGCAGTGCTAGAGATCTGAGCGAGCAGTACTTC.

The chain joins TRBV7-2 to TRBJ2-5, with D perhaps matching TRBD2 (6 bases). Germline V gene data show CDR1 as SGHTA and CDR2 as FQGNSA. CDR3 length: 13 amino acids. Trimming pared 1 base from V and 5 bases from J, leaving 8 bases between. The CDR3 reads CASSLERGETQYF. Here the CDR3 DNA reads TGTGCCAGCAGCTTAGAACGGGGGGAGACCCAGTACTTC.

The V call is TRBV5-1, the J call TRBJ2-2, with 11 bases fitting TRBD2. V trimming: 3 bases; J trimming: 1 base; junction bases outside the gene matches: 2. The CDR3 has 16 amino acids. Germline CDR1 and CDR2: SGHRS and YFSETQ. CDR3 loop: CASSSSGRRNTGELFF. In DNA, the CDR3 is TGCGCCAGCAGCTCTAGCGGGAGGCGGAACACCGGGGAGCTGTTTTTT. The full variable domain, with the rest looked up from reference TRBV5-1 and TRBJ2-2, is KAGVTQTPRYLIKTRGQQVTLSCSPISGHRSVSWYQQTPGQGLQFLFEYFSETQRNKGNFPGRFSGRQFSNSRSEMNVSTLELGDSALYLCASSSSGRRNTGELFFGEGSRLTVL.